What follows describes a single T cell receptor (beta chain). Clinical history reported by participants formed the basis on which cohorts were assigned. All exposed participants met a person with COVID-19 within 2 weeks before entering the study. These data are taken from a study of blood T cell repertoires in COVID-19. Study summary: Researchers got acute and convalescent COVID-19 samples from the United States, Italy and Spain.

Original processing methods: Reference gene primers were amplified, and this amplification served to estimate nucleated cell counts. Some clones are missing from TCRdb's copy, which holds only in-frame ones; the method was immunoSEQ multiplex PCR. Clone size and V and J calls were adopted from that table, with D and trimming inferred from the DNA. The sample yields hundreds of thousands of clones, 70% to 90% seen once. The CDR3 is 14 amino acids. Trimming took off 0 bases at V and 6 bases at J, with 9 bases between the two ends. Germline-derived CDR1 and CDR2 are SGHNT and YENEEA. The gene calls are TRBV11-3 and TRBJ2-1, with D tentatively TRBD2 (5 bases). The specimen was PBMCs or T cells enriched from blood (not recorded which). The origin of this receptor is a man aged 50-59 years who had been exposed to COVID-19. The CDR3 bases are TGTGCCAGCAGCTTAGATCCAGCGGTCAATGAGCAGTTCTTC. Translating it yields CASSLDPAVNEQFF. Together with reference TRBV11-3 and TRBJ2-1, the CDR3 gives the full variable domain: EAGVVQSPRYKIIEKKQPVAFWCNPISGHNTLYWYLQNLGQGPELLIRYENEEAVDDSQLPKDRFSAERLKGVDSTLKIQPAELGDSAVYLCASSLDPAVNEQFFGPGTRLTVL.